These T cell receptor beta chains were read from a single sample in a study of blood T cell repertoires in COVID-19. The data were produced by immunoSEQ multiplex PCR, yet TCRdb's version contains in-frame clones alone and is incomplete. The data contain about 300,000 clones, 90% to 95% of them singletons. What was sequenced was peripheral blood. All receptors come from a woman under 40 with COVID-19, enrolled during active disease. Both conserved end residues are part of each CDR3. A D gene is named only where the DNA matches it firmly. The size field is filled for only some rows; it gives once, few, many or a size class.

TRBJ1-3 TRBV7-2 NA once CASSSTGGGNTIYF TGTGCCAGCAGCTCGACGGGAGGAGGAAACACCATATATTTT
TRBJ2-1 TRBV19 NA NA CASSIRSTETYNEQFF TGTGCCAGTAGTATCCGGTCGACAGAGACCTACAATGAGCAGTTCTTC
TRBJ1-2 TRBV11-2 TRBD1 NA CASSSPDRVLNYGYTF TGTGCCAGCAGCTCCCCCGACAGGGTTTTAAACTATGGCTACACCTTC
TRBJ1-2 TRBV3-1/TRBV3-2 NA NA CASSQDTSRGSGYTF TGTGCCAGCAGCCAAGATACGTCCAGGGGCAGTGGCTACACCTTC
TRBJ2-5 TRBV30 NA NA CAWSLGPETQYF TGTGCCTGGAGTCTAGGCCCAGAGACCCAGTACTTC
TRBJ2-4 TRBV7-9 TRBD1 NA CASSLGGGADIQYF TGTGCCAGCAGCTTAGGAGGGGGCGCGGACATTCAGTACTTC
TRBJ1-5 TRBV7-9 NA NA CASSPDKSNQPQHF TGTGCCAGCAGCCCCGACAAGAGCAATCAGCCCCAGCATTTT
TRBJ1-6 TRBV2 NA once CASSELRVPPLHF TGTGCCAGCAGTGAATTGCGGGTACCACCCCTCCACTTT
TRBJ2-7 TRBV6-5 NA NA CASSYATGLDYEQYF TGTGCCAGCAGTTACGCGACGGGACTTGACTACGAGCAGTACTTC
TRBJ2-1 TRBV30 TRBD1 NA CAWTPDRSKQFF TGTGCCTGGACCCCGGACAGGTCCAAGCAGTTCTTC
TRBJ1-4 TRBV29-1 NA few CSVAGIRLFF TGCAGCGTAGCAGGGATACGACTGTTTTTT
TRBJ2-7 TRBV6-1 NA NA CASSEGGRGYEQYF TGTGCCAGCAGTGAGGGGGGACGTGGTTACGAGCAGTACTTC
TRBJ1-2 TRBV30 NA NA CAWSSSGPDGYTF TGTGCCTGGAGTTCGTCAGGGCCCGATGGCTACACCTTC
TRBJ1-1 TRBV19 TRBD1 NA CAARPGGASRTEAFF TGTGCCGCTCGCCCAGGGGGCGCAAGTAGGACTGAAGCTTTCTTT
TRBJ1-1 TRBV7-9 NA NA CASSPLGGRRTFF TGTGCCAGCAGCCCGCTGGGGGGGCGTCGGACTTTCTTT
TRBJ2-5 TRBV5-1 NA NA CASSLGGTETQYF TGCGCCAGCAGCTTGGGGGGCACTGAGACCCAGTACTTC
TRBJ2-7 TRBV10-1 NA NA CASSESGSVGKQYF TGCGCCAGCAGTGAGAGCGGGTCGGTAGGGAAGCAGTACTTC
TRBJ2-5 TRBV5-5 TRBD1 NA CASSSGQGRETQYF TGTGCCAGCAGCTCGGGACAGGGCAGAGAGACCCAGTACTTC
TRBJ2-5 TRBV19 NA NA CASSSVAASETQYF TGTGCCAGTAGTAGCGTAGCGGCCTCAGAGACCCAGTACTTC
TRBJ2-2 TRBV3-1/TRBV3-2 NA NA CASSQDRGGEDTGELFF TGTGCCAGCAGCCAAGATCGGGGCGGGGAGGACACCGGGGAGCTGTTTTTT
TRBJ1-2 TRBV20-1 NA NA CSAGAEGYTF TGCAGTGCTGGAGCGGAGGGCTACACCTTC
TRBJ1-3 TRBV20-1 NA NA CSASSGRGSIGNTIYF TGCAGTGCTAGTTCGGGGAGGGGATCCATTGGAAACACCATATATTTT
TRBJ1-6 TRBV19 NA NA CASRERQGNSPLHF TGTGCCAGTAGGGAGAGGCAGGGTAATTCACCCCTCCACTTT
TRBJ1-3 TRBV28 NA NA CASNRQAVGGNTIYF TGTGCCAGCAATCGACAGGCGGTCGGTGGAAACACCATATATTTT
TRBJ2-1 TRBV29-1 TRBD2 NA CGIAGGVHNEQFF TGCGGGATTGCGGGGGGGGTCCACAATGAGCAGTTCTTC
TRBJ1-1 TRBV29-1 TRBD1 NA CSVEIVGTVNTEAFF TGCAGCGTTGAAATTGTGGGGACAGTGAACACTGAAGCTTTCTTT
TRBJ1-1 TRBV5-1 NA NA CASSPHNRENTEAFF TGCGCCAGCAGCCCTCATAACAGGGAAAACACTGAAGCTTTCTTT
TRBJ1-1 TRBV19 TRBD1 once CASTGDRGKNTEAFF TGTGCCAGTACAGGGGACAGGGGAAAGAACACTGAAGCTTTCTTT
TRBJ1-4 TRBV5-1 TRBD1 few CASSLNRGPTNEKLFF TGCGCCAGCAGCTTGAACAGGGGGCCTACTAATGAAAAACTGTTTTTT
TRBJ2-1 TRBV6-5 NA NA CASSYSRGLGYNEQFF TGTGCCAGCAGTTACTCACGGGGGTTGGGGTACAATGAGCAGTTCTTC
TRBJ2-5 TRBV7-6 NA NA CASSSRYRESQETQYF TGTGCCAGCAGCTCCCGATACCGGGAAAGCCAAGAGACCCAGTACTTC
TRBJ2-1 TRBV5-4 NA NA CASSPQNRQTYNEQFF TGTGCCAGCAGTCCCCAGAATAGACAGACCTACAATGAGCAGTTCTTC
TRBJ1-1 TRBV20-1 NA once CSASHREGTEAFF TGCAGTGCTAGTCACAGGGAGGGAACTGAAGCTTTCTTT
TRBJ1-2 TRBV7-9 NA NA CASSRAQAPNYGYTF TGTGCCAGCAGCCGTGCCCAGGCCCCTAACTATGGCTACACCTTC
TRBJ1-2 TRBV7-8 NA NA CASSLGGTGDYGYTF TGTGCCAGCAGCTTAGGAGGGACGGGGGACTATGGCTACACCTTC
TRBJ1-2 TRBV5-1 TRBD1 NA CASSLGDRGNGYTF TGCGCCAGCAGCTTGGGGGACAGGGGTAACGGCTACACCTTC
TRBJ2-7 TRBV7-2 NA NA CASSLAGGQNHEQYF TGTGCCAGCAGCTTAGCGGGGGGGCAGAACCACGAGCAGTACTTC
TRBJ2-1 TRBV12-3/TRBV12-4 TRBD2 NA CASTQLAQGEQFF TGTGCCAGCACCCAACTAGCGCAGGGTGAGCAGTTCTTC
TRBJ2-7 TRBV4-2 NA NA CASSQDRITERYEQYF TGTGCCAGCAGCCAAGATCGCATCACCGAGCGGTACGAGCAGTACTTC
TRBJ1-5 TRBV5-5 TRBD1 NA CASSLGDRDNQPQHF TGTGCCAGCAGCTTGGGGGACAGGGACAATCAGCCCCAGCATTTT
TRBJ1-3 TRBV28 TRBD1 once CASSPRNRGTGNTIYF TGTGCCAGCAGTCCGAGGAACAGGGGAACTGGAAACACCATATATTTT
TRBJ1-1 TRBV7-9 TRBD1 NA CASSLSTGDTEAFF TGTGCCAGCAGCCTAAGCACAGGGGACACTGAAGCTTTCTTT
TRBJ1-1 TRBV4-1 TRBD1 NA CASSQYQRNRGVGNTEAFF TGCGCCAGCAGCCAATACCAAAGGAACAGGGGAGTGGGGAACACTGAAGCTTTCTTT
TRBJ2-7 TRBV28 TRBD2 NA CASSFTTETGLDTYEQYF TGTGCCAGCAGTTTTACCACCGAAACGGGACTAGATACCTACGAGCAGTACTTC
TRBJ1-1 TRBV30 NA NA CAWSVQGGWAFF TGTGCCTGGAGTGTACAAGGGGGTTGGGCTTTCTTT
TRBJ1-5 TRBV28 TRBD1 NA CASSDRGDQPQHF TGTGCCAGCAGTGACAGGGGGGATCAGCCCCAGCATTTT
TRBJ1-2 TRBV9 TRBD1 NA CASNRGLAVDGYTF TGTGCCAGCAACAGGGGCCTGGCTGTTGATGGCTACACCTTC
TRBJ1-2 TRBV12-3/TRBV12-4 NA NA CASNHDRRGGYTF TGTGCCAGCAACCACGACAGGCGAGGAGGCTACACCTTC